The rows below give T cell receptor beta chains drawn from one sample of a study of blood T cell repertoires in COVID-19. TCRdb's table, derived via immunoSEQ multiplex PCR, lists solely in-frame clones and lacks some. The table shows roughly 250,000 clones, with more than 80% occurring only once. Source material: peripheral blood. Receptors originate from a woman aged 40 to 50 with acute or convalescent COVID-19. The CDR3 runs from the conserved cysteine through the conserved F or W.

v_call: TRBV5-1
cdr3_aa: CASSLASGSVADTQYF

v_call: TRBV7-8
cdr3_aa: CASSVDRGGNTIYF

v_call: TRBV27
cdr3_aa: CANRGLIAKNIQYF

v_call: TRBV9
cdr3_aa: CASSVERGTEAFF

v_call: TRBV19
cdr3_aa: CASSDRTGHGNTIYF

v_call: TRBV12-3/TRBV12-4
cdr3_aa: CASSGQGRTEAFF

v_call: TRBV2
cdr3_aa: CASGSRGTGETQYF

v_call: TRBV2
cdr3_aa: CASSEASGGHNGYTF

v_call: TRBV10-1
cdr3_aa: CASSGSSGNTIYF

v_call: TRBV18
cdr3_aa: CASSPTAGENGELFF

v_call: TRBV4-1
cdr3_aa: CASSHPPGQLGNTIYF

v_call: TRBV5-4
cdr3_aa: CASSYDGRAEAFF

v_call: TRBV7-8
cdr3_aa: CASSLRGNQPQHF

v_call: TRBV30
cdr3_aa: CAWSPGTGRTDTQYF

v_call: TRBV7-9
cdr3_aa: CASSPGTNSNQPQHF

v_call: TRBV9
cdr3_aa: CASSATGQGLNGYTF

v_call: TRBV7-3
cdr3_aa: CASSPFGQETQYF

v_call: TRBV5-1
cdr3_aa: CASSLWTGANYGYTF

v_call: TRBV11-3
cdr3_aa: CASSFGQGNFATGELFF

v_call: TRBV2
cdr3_aa: CASMGQGAITEAFF

v_call: TRBV5-1
cdr3_aa: CASSLGAGVQTEAFF

v_call: TRBV5-1
cdr3_aa: CASSPLQGGSHNSPLHF

v_call: TRBV7-2
cdr3_aa: CASSFLFGHLTYNEQFF

v_call: TRBV5-6
cdr3_aa: CASSLSQQETQYF

v_call: TRBV3-1/TRBV3-2
cdr3_aa: CASSQQGWDQETQYF

v_call: TRBV5-1
cdr3_aa: CASSSSGTGGELFF

v_call: TRBV5-1
cdr3_aa: CASSLVAGGSSETQYF

v_call: TRBV24-1
cdr3_aa: CATSDATGASNQPQHF

v_call: TRBV5-1
cdr3_aa: CASSTASGGLSNEQFF

v_call: TRBV6-5
cdr3_aa: CASSYSRRREAFF

v_call: TRBV2
cdr3_aa: CASSEEGLSTEAFF

v_call: TRBV10-3
cdr3_aa: CAISEPNRDRPFF

v_call: TRBV4-1
cdr3_aa: CASSQDLQGDQPQHF

v_call: TRBV4-1
cdr3_aa: CASSQGAGGYLDTQYF

v_call: TRBV5-5
cdr3_aa: CASSSRQGPDTQYF

v_call: TRBV4-1
cdr3_aa: CASSHLGTSGLHRYLNF

v_call: TRBV6-5
cdr3_aa: CASRQGAVRGYTF

v_call: TRBV11-2
cdr3_aa: CASSRRDGNTIYF

v_call: TRBV5-1
cdr3_aa: CASSHWDRGETEAFF

v_call: TRBV9
cdr3_aa: CASSVAGNTEAFF

v_call: TRBV5-1
cdr3_aa: CASSTGLEFYNEQFF

v_call: TRBV19
cdr3_aa: CASSLHYGYTF

v_call: TRBV30
cdr3_aa: CAWTRQGGNQPQHF

v_call: TRBV9
cdr3_aa: CASSGGLAGGSRSETQYF

v_call: TRBV10-1
cdr3_aa: CASSEGGGGAGADTQYF

v_call: TRBV7-9
cdr3_aa: CASSLNGGGPAGELFF

v_call: TRBV4-1
cdr3_aa: CASSPNPDRPNYGYTF